Described below is a single T cell receptor beta chain sequence and its context. Antigen unknown. The data are from a study of liver allograft versus peripheral blood T cells. Overall study: In transplanted livers, T cell receptor repertoires were compared with those found in the recipients' peripheral blood. Notes on the study in general: Intragraft T cell receptor repertoires of liver allografts were reported to differ from peripheral blood repertoires.

This CDR3 has 14 amino acids. The J segment lost 3 bases and the V segment lost 2 bases, leaving 1 base of the junction unmatched. Germline V gene sequence: CDR1 MNHGY, CDR2 SAAAGT. TCRdb reprocessed the reads with MiXCR, giving one entry per CDR3 protein. Found here are 5,000 to 6,500 distinct CDR3 sequences, approximately 15% of them singletons; the top ten hold approximately 2.9%. This TCR was sampled from a human patient who had a liver transplant. A share of the T cells may be of graft donor origin. This sequence joins TRBV6-8 and TRBJ1-1, with 9 bases that match TRBD1. The CDR3 bases are TGTGCCAGCAGTTACCGGGACAGGGACACTGAAGCTTTCTTT. Residues: CASSYRDRDTEAFF.